This is a list of T cell receptor beta chains from one sample in a study of T cell responses to AZD1222 COVID-19 vaccine. Sequencing used immunoSEQ multiplex PCR; TCRdb keeps in-frame clones, though not all of them. The sample contains about 150,000 clones, around 85% of which appear only once. Material: peripheral blood, obtained on day 0 of MenACWY control vaccination. The receptors here all came from an adult in good health. Both conserved end residues are part of each CDR3.

TRBJ1-1	TRBV19	CASRDKPGQTNTEAFF
TRBJ1-1	TRBV5-1	CATKPDGGMGEAFF
TRBJ1-5	TRBV24-1	CATSDQSNQPQHF
TRBJ2-7	TRBV18	CASSGNQGDEQYF
TRBJ1-6	TRBV14	CASSQVNAGGVPLHF
TRBJ1-1	TRBV3-1/TRBV3-2	CASASGGLSEAFF
TRBJ2-5	TRBV11-3	CASSLSGGQETQYF
TRBJ2-1	TRBV5-7	CASSSSGTSGGSSYNEQFF
TRBJ1-3	TRBV27	CASSSLLRGISGNTIYF
TRBJ2-5	TRBV11-2	CASSLALAPLETQYF
TRBJ1-2	TRBV7-9	CASSLAGAGGYTF
TRBJ2-7	TRBV2	CASSHRGLAGLERGYEQYF
TRBJ2-1	TRBV4-2	CASKAAAWSSYNEQFF
TRBJ2-7	TRBV12-2	CASRLASFYEQYF
TRBJ1-3	TRBV7-9	CASTSGVNTIYF
TRBJ1-2	TRBV28	CASSSSPNLGGGYTF
TRBJ2-2	TRBV6-4	CASSQQGSTGELFF
TRBJ2-1	TRBV5-4	CASSLPGQGHNEQFF
TRBJ2-2	TRBV7-8	CASSLRLPGELFF
TRBJ1-6	TRBV5-1	CASSLEQGFTPLHF
TRBJ1-2	TRBV11-3	CASSLGQGDGYTF
TRBJ2-5	TRBV3-1/TRBV3-2	CASLGVVGPAETQYF
TRBJ1-5	TRBV30	CAWSPTTGRGLVPYSNQPQHF
TRBJ1-3	TRBV6-2/TRBV6-3	CASSPGRMNSGNTIYF
TRBJ2-7	TRBV12-2	CASRPSGVSLHEQYF
TRBJ2-1	TRBV6-2/TRBV6-3	CASSLGQWDNEQFF
TRBJ1-6	TRBV19	CASSRDRAGYNSPLHF
TRBJ1-2	TRBV9	CASSVPLTGAYGYTF
TRBJ2-1	TRBV11-3	CASSLGRYNEQFF
TRBJ1-5	TRBV20-1	CSASPPYSNQPQHF
TRBJ1-5	TRBV3-1/TRBV3-2	CASSSRLGQGSNQPQHF
TRBJ2-7	TRBV6-2/TRBV6-3	CASSTIGTPSYEQYF
TRBJ1-1	TRBV5-1	CASSLKGQGIGAFF
TRBJ2-5	TRBV10-3	CATGLAGAVETQYF
TRBJ1-2	TRBV7-3	CASRPGTGSGYTF
TRBJ1-3	TRBV19	CASSIRGGPLGNTIYF
TRBJ2-7	TRBV5-1	CASSFRPSSDEQYF
TRBJ1-2	TRBV5-6	CASSFRGTGGYGYTF
TRBJ2-7	TRBV12-3/TRBV12-4	CASSLARAAEQYF
TRBJ2-2	TRBV5-6	CASSSPGDSPGELFF
TRBJ1-2	TRBV19	CASRSGAQGQGYTF
TRBJ1-2	TRBV5-5	CASSFSGMGGYTF
TRBJ2-6	TRBV9	CASSARGQITGTGANVLTF
TRBJ1-5	TRBV5-4	CASSFGGERNQPQHF
TRBJ2-3	TRBV2	CALPGTSGPKGDTQYF
TRBJ2-5	TRBV5-4	CASSLGAKSPEETQYF
TRBJ2-1	TRBV9	CASSVDPTGGLYNEQFF
TRBJ1-3	TRBV5-4	CASSPGTELGGNF